The text below deals with one TCR beta chain. The antigen it binds to is not known. Base-call qualities are not available, and no considerably larger clone is one nucleotide away. This specimen's time point label, per the study, means: 40 to 45 days after influenza vaccine administration. The cysteine opens and the phenylalanine closes a CDR3 of 14 amino acids. CDR3 DNA is the only sequence kept; it has 42 bases, read in frame from the first base. The junction carries 12 bases between V and J, which are trimmed by 0 bases and 7 bases respectively. CDR1 and CDR2 are drawn from the germline V gene: LGHNA, YNFKEQ. This record belongs to a study of response to subunit inactivated influenza vaccine listed by TCRdb under 2018. About the investigation overall: Deep quantitative T cell receptor repertoire profiling was used in the study to track responses to a trivalent subunit inactivated influenza vaccine. The paper's findings and limits, for the study overall: According to the authors, only a limited number of new T cells may be recruited by each seasonal influenza vaccination.

Libraries were made using RT-PCR. The sequencer was an Illumina HiSeq 2500. TCRdb itself trimmed the public reads at Q25 with fastp, ran MiXCR and retained productive beta chains. Rows with one shared CDR3 protein collapse into an entry with the most common genes and DNA. The sample has a few hundred thousand distinct CDR3 sequences on record, 9.5% to 12% of them singletons. The top ten clonotypes cover more than 10% of the sample. The material sequenced was PBMCs from blood, taken 40 to 50 days after vaccination. The receptor chain draws on TRBV4-2 and TRBJ1-2; TRBD1 is possibly the D segment (5 matching bases). The sequence came from a man aged 50-60 years who received an inactivated influenza vaccine. Donor details come from another sample of the same person, matched by shared clones. The DNA sequence is given as TGTGCCAGCAGCCAAGACAGGGCAGGCGGTGGCTACACCTTC. Translated, it reads CASSQDRAGGGYTF.